These 2 T cell receptor beta chains share one sample of origin, sequenced in a study of CD8 T cells in ankylosing spondylitis. Study-level results: Apparently characteristic of ankylosing spondylitis blood was a TCR beta motif (under ten highly homologous variants).

Each CDR3 protein is one row after TCRdb ran MiXCR on the 5' RACE reads. The table includes roughly 220,000 distinct CDR3 sequences, approximately 20% detected once. Their antigen targets remain unknown. The specimen sequenced was blood, either unsorted or a sorted T cell fraction (not recorded which). The receptor set was obtained from a male donor with ankylosing spondylitis.

This clonotype was seen more than once but under ten times. This chain joins TRBV5-1 and TRBJ2-2, with 9 positions matching TRBD1. The CDR3 is 15 amino acids. Looked up from germline, CDR1 is SGHRS and CDR2 is YFSETQ. The junction had 8 bases not matched to a gene; V was cut back by 6 bases and J by 5 bases. In DNA form, the CDR3 reads TGCGCCAGCACCCCTGGACAGGGGATTACCGGGGAGCTGTTTTTT. Its translation is CASTPGQGITGELFF.

The J gene is TRBJ2-7, the V gene TRBV29-1, with D hard to call. This CDR3 comprises 14 residues. The germline V gene encodes CDR1 SQVTM and CDR2 ANQGSEA. Trimming shortened V by 0 bases and J by 4 bases, and 13 bases separated the two germline ends. CDR3 loop: CSVEDLSPPYEQYF. In nucleotides, the CDR3 is TGCAGCGTTGAAGATCTCAGCCCACCGTACGAGCAGTACTTC.